The next 28 T cell receptor beta chains were all read from a single sample in a study of beta chain features in type 1 diabetes. Whole-study findings and limits: Significant though moderate, a shortening of TCRB CDR3s appeared in all four CD4+ subsets of Type 1 diabetes patients.

The antigens for these receptors are not known. The entirety of the isolated RNA underwent reverse transcription, so expressed TCRB transcripts were sequenced. The data were produced by immunoSEQ multiplex PCR, yet TCRdb's version contains in-frame clones alone and is incomplete. This sample has about 340,000 clones, with roughly 13% found just once. The specimen was naive CD4+ T cells from blood. These receptors were obtained from a woman younger than 30 with type 1 diabetes.

This clone was seen a handful of times. This sequence joins TRBV28 and TRBJ2-5; TRBD1 aligns across 11 bases. This CDR3 is built from 17 residues. Germline CDR1 is MDHEN and CDR2 is SYDVKM. With V trimmed by 5 bases and J by 5 bases, 13 bases remained unmatched. This CDR3 is CASSSPGQGAVRETQYF. Written as DNA, the CDR3 is TGTGCCAGCAGTAGTCCTGGACAGGGGGCAGTTCGGGAGACCCAGTACTTC. Full variable domain (rest looked up from reference TRBV28 and TRBJ2-5): DVKVTQSSRYLVKRTGEKVFLECVQDMDHENMFWYRQDPGLGLRLIYFSYDVKMKEKGDIPEGYSVSREKKERFSLILESASTNQTSMYLCASSSPGQGAVRETQYFGPGTRLLVL.

V gene TRBV19 combines with J gene TRBJ1-1, with a weak D call TRBD1 (6 bases). This CDR3 is built from 17 residues. Trimming cost V 5 bases and J 4 bases, with 23 bases left between them. Germline-derived CDR1 and CDR2 are LNHDA and SQIVND (reference sequence). The CDR3 region is CASSPWGTGGAGTEAFF. In DNA, the CDR3 is TGTGCCAGTAGTCCCTGGGGTACGGGGGGCGCGGGCACTGAAGCTTTCTTT.

This rearrangement joins TRBV6-5 to TRBJ1-1; 9 bases agree with TRBD1. The germline gives CDR1 MNHEY, CDR2 SVGAGI. V was clipped by 2 bases and J by 5 bases; unmatched bases: 6. This CDR3 has 15 residues. CDR3 residues: CASSYRNRGRTEAFF. CDR3 DNA sequence: TGTGCCAGCAGTTACAGGAACAGGGGGCGTACTGAAGCTTTCTTT.

This clone has only a few counts. The chain links TRBV15 to TRBJ1-5; maybe TRBD1 (5 bases). The CDR3 has 13 amino acids. In germline, CDR1 is LNHNV, CDR2 YYDKDF (reference sequence). Trimming left V 8 bases short and J 3 bases short, with 11 bases between. CDR3 coding DNA: TGTGCCACCCACGGACACCTCAATCAGCCCCAGCATTTT. It is translated as CATHGHLNQPQHF. The whole variable domain, filled in from reference TRBV15 and TRBJ1-5, reads DAMVIQNPRYQVTQFGKPVTLSCSQTLNHNVMYWYQQKSSQAPKLLFHYYDKDFNNEADTPDNFQSRRPNTSFCFLDIRSPGLGDTAMYLCATHGHLNQPQHFGDGTRLSIL.

This rearrangement joins TRBV27 to TRBJ2-2, with 7 bases aligning to TRBD2. The germline gives CDR1 MNHEY, CDR2 SMNVEV (reference sequence). V shed 3 bases and J 7 bases; nucleotides not matched to a gene: 8. The CDR3 loop spans 15 amino acids. The DNA for the CDR3 is TGTGCCAGCAGTTTTGGCGGGAGTGGCGGCGGGGAGCTGTTTTTT. Protein sequence: CASSFGGSGGGELFF.

The rearrangement uses TRBV7-6 and TRBJ2-1, with TRBD2 matching over 9 bases. Germline CDR1 is SGHVS and CDR2 is FNYEAQ. The CDR3 runs 16 residues. V was clipped by 4 bases and J by 5 bases; unmatched bases: 9. CDR3 in amino acids: CASSSSSGRPHNEQFF. CDR3 DNA sequence: TGTGCCAGCAGCTCATCGAGCGGGAGGCCCCACAATGAGCAGTTCTTC.

The chain recombines TRBV30 with TRBJ1-1, with D perhaps TRBD1 (5 bases). Trimming removed 3 bases at V and 1 base at J, with 12 bases between. CDR3 size: 14 residues. CDR1 and CDR2 from the germline V gene are GTSNPN and SVGIG (reference sequence). The CDR3 sequence is CAWRFGHQNTEAFF. CDR3 nucleotide sequence: TGTGCCTGGAGATTTGGACACCAGAACACTGAAGCTTTCTTT.

This clone was recorded once. This chain uses TRBV5-6 with TRBJ2-5, with 9 bases lining up with TRBD2. Per the germline V gene, CDR1 is SGHDT and CDR2 is YYEEEE. This CDR3 spans 17 amino acids. The V and J ends lost 1 base and 5 bases, in that order; junction bases with no gene match: 12. DNA for the CDR3: TGTGCCAGCAGCTTGAAAAGCGGGAGGCCCGCTTGGGAGACCCAGTACTTC. Residues: CASSLKSGRPAWETQYF.

The chain has TRBV30 and TRBJ2-2; the D gene is possibly TRBD2 (6 bases). CDR1 is GTSNPN, CDR2 SVGIG, per germline (reference sequence). This CDR3 contains 14 residues. V lost 0 bases, J lost 5 bases, and 10 bases lay in between. Here the CDR3 DNA reads TGTGCCTGGAGTGTATCCGGGGGTACCGGGGAGCTGTTTTTT. Its translation is CAWSVSGGTGELFF.

V is TRBV28 and J is TRBJ1-2; 7 nucleotides align to TRBD1. This CDR3 is 16 amino acids long. With 5 bases clipped from V and 2 bases from J, the junction kept 11 bases outside the gene matches. The germline CDR1 and CDR2 sequences are MDHEN and SYDVKM. The CDR3 region is CASSPPSTGLNYGYTF. CDR3 bases: TGTGCCAGCAGTCCCCCCTCGACAGGGTTGAACTATGGCTACACCTTC.

The chain carries TRBV28 and TRBJ2-7; tentatively, D is TRBD2 (5 bases). Per the germline V gene, CDR1 is MDHEN and CDR2 is SYDVKM. Trimming took off 6 bases at V and 1 base at J, with 10 bases between the two ends. The CDR3 is 13 residues long. CDR3 sequence (DNA): TGTGCCAGCAGGGGTGGGAGTTCCTACGAGCAGTACTTC. Amino acids: CASRGGSSYEQYF.

Concerning this clone itself: Distinct nucleotide sequences in the sample also encode this CDR3. This rearrangement joins TRBV7-9 to TRBJ1-1; D ambiguous. Trimming pared 0 bases from V and 8 bases from J, leaving 7 bases between. CDR1 is SEHNR, CDR2 FQNEAQ, per germline (reference sequence). This CDR3 has 12 residues. For the CDR3, the DNA is TGTGCCAGCAGCTTAGCGAGTACCGAAGCTTTCTTT. It yields the protein CASSLASTEAFF.

V and J are TRBV27 and TRBJ2-1; D is unclear. Trimming pared 0 bases from V and 12 bases from J, leaving 15 bases between. Germline V gene lookup returns CDR1 MNHEY and CDR2 SMNVEV (reference sequence). There are 14 residues in the CDR3. In DNA, the CDR3 is TGTGCCAGCAGTTTATCGCTCTGGCAGGAAGCGCAGTTCTTC. The encoded protein is CASSLSLWQEAQFF.

This clone was seen a handful of times. The gene calls are TRBV11-2 and TRBJ2-4; 11 positions agree with TRBD1. J was trimmed by 6 bases and V by 1 base; bases with no gene match: 5. From germline, CDR1 is SGHAT and CDR2 FQNNGV. The CDR3 covers 16 residues. Here the CDR3 reads CASSLAGQGELNIQYF. CDR3 DNA sequence: TGTGCCAGCAGCTTAGCGGGACAGGGGGAACTAAACATTCAGTACTTC.

V gene TRBV9 combines with J gene TRBJ1-2, with no clear D. This CDR3 has 14 residues. V was cut by 0 bases and J by 3 bases, with 9 bases left in between. Germline V lookup: CDR1 SGDLS, CDR2 YYNGEE. CDR3 DNA sequence: TGTGCCAGCAGCGTAGCTACCCAAGACTATGGCTACACCTTC. This gives the protein CASSVATQDYGYTF.

This chain links TRBV7-3 with TRBJ1-1; D remains ambiguous. There are 14 residues in the CDR3. In germline, CDR1 is SGHTA, CDR2 FQGTGA. V lost 4 bases, J lost 1 base, and 10 bases lay in between. In DNA, the CDR3 is TGTGCCAGCAGCTACCGGGGAGGGAACACTGAAGCTTTCTTT. It is translated as CASSYRGGNTEAFF.

This clone was recorded a few times. DNA for the CDR3: TGTGCCATCCAGGGGAGCGGCTATGGCTACACCTTC. Translation gives CAIQGSGYGYTF. V usage is TRBV19 and J usage is TRBJ1-2, with D maybe TRBD1 (6 bases). Germline CDR1 reads LNHDA; CDR2 reads SQIVND (reference sequence). V lost 10 bases and J lost 4, with 13 bases in between. This CDR3 spans 12 amino acids.

CDR3 nucleotides: TGTGCCAGCAGCAACCGGACTAGCGGGAGATTCAAGCAGACCCAGTACTTC. It translates to CASSNRTSGRFKQTQYF. V gene TRBV21-1 combines with J gene TRBJ2-5; the D call of TRBD2 is as the table states it, not checked on the DNA. TRBV21-1 is a listed pseudogene. The CDR3 contains 17 residues.

The chain employs TRBV7-3 and TRBJ2-5; 8 bases are a match to TRBD1. V lost 1 base and J lost 3; bases outside the gene matches: 7. The CDR3 is made up of 16 amino acids. CDR1 is SGHTA and CDR2 is FQGTGA in the germline V gene. This CDR3 is CASSLNGQGAEETQYF. CDR3 sequence (DNA): TGTGCCAGCAGCTTAAATGGCCAGGGGGCGGAAGAGACCCAGTACTTC.

The chain joins TRBV6-6 to TRBJ2-1, with D perhaps matching TRBD1 (5 bases). V dropped 7 bases and J dropped 6 bases, with 13 bases sitting between them. The CDR3 is 13 amino acids. Germline loops: CDR1 MNHNY, CDR2 SVGAGI (reference sequence). CDR3 amino acids: CASNYQGGNEQFF. The CDR3 region has the DNA TGTGCCAGCAACTATCAGGGTGGCAATGAGCAGTTCTTC.

The rearrangement links TRBV2 to TRBJ2-1; 7 nucleotides agree with TRBD2. This CDR3 is built from 14 residues. With V trimmed by 6 bases and J by 7 bases, 9 bases remained unmatched. Germline loops: CDR1 SNHLY, CDR2 FYNNEI. The CDR3 is CASSAGTTINEQFF. CDR3 bases: TGTGCCAGCAGCGCCGGGACTACGATTAATGAGCAGTTCTTC.

The rearrangement links TRBV5-1 to TRBJ2-7, with D possibly TRBD2 on 6 matching bases. The germline V gene has CDR1 SGHRS and CDR2 YFSETQ. This CDR3 is 14 amino acids long. Deletions cut 4 bases from V and 3 bases from J, with 14 bases between. The CDR3 region is CASSPGTANYEQYF. CDR3 coding DNA: TGCGCCAGCAGCCCGGGGACTGCCAACTACGAGCAGTACTTC.

The gene calls are TRBV5-4 and TRBJ1-1; D is undetermined. Germline values: CDR1 SGHNT, CDR2 YYREEE (reference sequence). The CDR3 spans 14 residues. V lost 0 bases and J 4 bases, leaving 10 bases between the germline ends. CDR3 nucleotide sequence: TGTGCCAGCAGCTTGGTCCGGGGTAGCACTGAAGCTTTCTTT. Amino acids: CASSLVRGSTEAFF.

V is TRBV18 and J is TRBJ1-2, with 7 nucleotides matching TRBD1. CDR3 size: 14 residues. Germline V gene sequence: CDR1 KGHSH, CDR2 LQKENI. V was pared by 5 bases and J by 0 bases, with 3 bases of the junction left unmatched. The CDR3 protein is CASSGDSTNYGYTF. The CDR3, as DNA: TGTGCCAGCTCAGGGGACAGTACTAACTATGGCTACACCTTC.

V is TRBV11-3 and J is TRBJ2-7; D is unclear. Trimming took off 1 base at V and 3 bases at J, with 10 bases between the two ends. This CDR3 comprises 14 residues. Germline V CDR1 and CDR2: SGHNT, YENEEA. The CDR3 DNA reads as TGTGCCAGCAGCTTAGGATTTGAATACTACGAGCAGTACGTC. Its translation: CASSLGFEYYEQYV.

This chain connects TRBV15 to TRBJ2-2; 11 positions agree with TRBD2. The CDR3 is 16 residues long. Germline V CDR1 and CDR2: LNHNV, YYDKDF (reference sequence). Trimming cost V 5 bases and J 1 base; bases outside gene matches: 3. CDR3 region: CATSGGTSGNTGELFF. The CDR3 bases are TGTGCCACCAGCGGCGGGACTAGCGGGAACACCGGGGAGCTGTTTTTT. Variable domain in full (rest from reference TRBV15 and TRBJ2-2): DAMVIQNPRYQVTQFGKPVTLSCSQTLNHNVMYWYQQKSSQAPKLLFHYYDKDFNNEADTPDNFQSRRPNTSFCFLDIRSPGLGDTAMYLCATSGGTSGNTGELFFGEGSRLTVL.

The CDR3 loop reads CSVALVLAVPDTQYF. The CDR3 DNA reads as TGCAGCGTTGCTTTGGTGCTAGCTGTCCCGGATACGCAGTATTTT. The rearrangement joins TRBV29-1 to TRBJ2-3; weak D call: TRBD2 (5 bases). The CDR3 runs 15 residues. Trimming shortened V by 4 bases and J by 6 bases, and 20 bases separated the two germline ends. Germline V gene lookup returns CDR1 SQVTM and CDR2 ANQGSEA.

This clone came up a few times. This chain uses TRBV29-1 with TRBJ2-7; D is undetermined. The CDR3 has 14 amino acids. Germline CDR1 is SQVTM and CDR2 is ANQGSEA. V lost 5 bases, J lost 3 bases, and 17 bases lay in between. The CDR3 bases are TGCAGCGTTCCTAGGTGTTTGGGTCACTACGAGCAGTACGTC. It translates to CSVPRCLGHYEQYV.